The source of this TCR beta chain is a study of cytomegalovirus exposure and HLA in healthy donors. Study-wide results and caveats: According to reports, the classifier identified cytomegalovirus status with high specificity and sensitivity.

Germline CDR1 reads SNHLY; CDR2 reads FYNNEI. The CDR3 is 11 amino acids. Trimming left V 6 bases short and J 8 bases short, with 7 bases between. With 60 Vbeta and 13 Jbeta primers, the PCR was carried out. Assay used: immunoSEQ multiplex PCR; TCRdb lists only in-frame clones, some missing. Here the sample spans tens of thousands of clones, roughly 67% being singletons. In regard to this clone: Its antigen is unidentified.

The chain has TRBV2 and TRBJ1-4, with D uncertain. This sequence originates from a man over 45 in good health and CMV-seronegative. The sequencing input was PBMCs. CDR3 nucleotide sequence: TGTGCCAGCAGAGATCAGGAAAAACTGTTTTTT. It encodes CASRDQEKLFF.